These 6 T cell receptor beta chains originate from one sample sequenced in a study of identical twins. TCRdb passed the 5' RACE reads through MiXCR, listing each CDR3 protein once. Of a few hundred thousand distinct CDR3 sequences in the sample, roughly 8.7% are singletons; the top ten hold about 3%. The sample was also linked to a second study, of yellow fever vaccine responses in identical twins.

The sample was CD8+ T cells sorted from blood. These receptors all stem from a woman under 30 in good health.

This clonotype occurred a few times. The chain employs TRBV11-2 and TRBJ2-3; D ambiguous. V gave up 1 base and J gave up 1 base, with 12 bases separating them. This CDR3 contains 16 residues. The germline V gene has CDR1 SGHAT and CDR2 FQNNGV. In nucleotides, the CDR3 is TGTGCCAGCAGCTTAGTACCGCAGGTGGGCACAGATACGCAGTATTTT. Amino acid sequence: CASSLVPQVGTDTQYF.

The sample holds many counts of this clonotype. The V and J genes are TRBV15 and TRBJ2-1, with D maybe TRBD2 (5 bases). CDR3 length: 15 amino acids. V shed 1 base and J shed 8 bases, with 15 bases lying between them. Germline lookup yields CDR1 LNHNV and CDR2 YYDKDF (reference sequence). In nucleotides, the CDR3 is TGTGCCACCAGCAGAGTCGGTAGCGCGAGCGATGAGCAGTTCTTC. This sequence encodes CATSRVGSASDEQFF.

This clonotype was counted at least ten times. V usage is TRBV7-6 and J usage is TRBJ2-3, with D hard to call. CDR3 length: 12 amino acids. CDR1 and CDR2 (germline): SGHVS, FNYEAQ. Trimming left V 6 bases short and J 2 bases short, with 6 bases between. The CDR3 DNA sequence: TGTGCCAGCAGTCCAGCCACAGATACGCAGTATTTT. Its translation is CASSPATDTQYF.

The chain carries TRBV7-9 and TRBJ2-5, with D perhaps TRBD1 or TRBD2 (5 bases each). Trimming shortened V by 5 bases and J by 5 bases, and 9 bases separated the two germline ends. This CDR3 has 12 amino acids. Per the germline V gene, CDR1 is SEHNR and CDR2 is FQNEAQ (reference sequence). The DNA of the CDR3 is TGTGCCAGCAGCGGGGGTACGGAGACCCAGTACTTC. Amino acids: CASSGGTETQYF. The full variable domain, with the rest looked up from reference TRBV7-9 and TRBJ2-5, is DTGVSQNPRHKITKRGQNVTFRCDPISEHNRLYWYRQTLGQGPEFLTYFQNEAQLEKSRLLSDRFSAERPKGSFSTLEIQRTEQGDSAMYLCASSGGTETQYFGPGTRLLVL.

The CDR3 loop reads CAISDDREHTQYF. CDR3 DNA sequence: TGTGCCATCAGTGATGATAGGGAACATACGCAGTATTTT. This chain links TRBV10-3 with TRBJ2-3; unclear D gene. The CDR3 length is 13 residues. V shed 3 bases and J shed 7 bases, with 11 bases lying between them. Germline CDR1 and CDR2: ENHRY and SYGVKD.

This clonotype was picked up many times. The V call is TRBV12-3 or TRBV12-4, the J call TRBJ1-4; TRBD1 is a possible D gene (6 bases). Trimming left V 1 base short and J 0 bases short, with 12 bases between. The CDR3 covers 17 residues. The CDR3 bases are TGTGCCAGCAGTTTAGAGGGGGGGGCAGCAACTAATGAAAAACTGTTTTTT. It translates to CASSLEGGAATNEKLFF.